This T cell receptor beta chain emerged from a study of cytomegalovirus exposure and HLA in healthy donors. Study-level information: Of all 400 or so donors who were genotyped, roughly 81% belonged to the Caucasian-associated ancestry cluster. Overall study findings and caveats: In a later analysis, TCR beta V- and J-gene trimming showed a link to a missense DCLRE1C variant. Among TCR beta chains, those listed as cytomegalovirus-associated numbered more than 150.

Per the germline V gene, CDR1 is LGHNA and CDR2 is YSLEER. The CDR3 totals 17 residues. Notes on this clone: Its antigen is still unknown. An end of the junction does not agree with germline; a read error may underlie this.

The primer mix had 60 Vbeta and 13 Jbeta primers. Profiled with immunoSEQ multiplex PCR; TCRdb holds only in-frame clones, not every one. The sample carries approximately 180,000 clones, 12% recorded once. The genes are TRBV4-3 and TRBJ1-1; D ambiguous. The sample consisted of PBMCs. The clonotype originates from a man aged 50-60 years in good health and CMV-seropositive. CDR3 sequence: CASSEDPPGGIGTEAFF. For the CDR3, the DNA is TGCGCCAGCAGCGAAGATCCCCCAGGAGGGATAGGTACTGAAGCTTTCTTT.